This T cell receptor (beta chain) was found in a study of immune aging and cytomegalovirus after organ transplant (dated by TCRdb to the early 2020s). Regarding the study in general: All transplant recipients received three-drug immunosuppression with prednisone, tacrolimus, and mycophenolate.

The time point tag for this specimen amounts to: five sample-tagged time points from pre-transplant (day -1) to day 368 post-transplant, pooled. After thawing, PBMC were stimulated with a CMV IE-1 overlapping peptide library for approximately twelve hours, with no transport inhibitors added. After thawing, cells were rested overnight and were then stimulated in R10 medium with CD28/CD49d costimulation. The IE-1 peptide library was made up of 15-amino-acid peptides with 11-amino-acid overlaps. Each time point was barcoded using BD Single-Cell Multiplexing Kit Sample Tags, after which the barcoded samples were pooled and stained with oligo-conjugated anti-CD45RA plus sorting antibodies. A BD FACSAria III was used to sort CMV-responsive CD8+CD137+ and CD4+CD154+ T cells at 4-way purity. EDTA vacutainers were used to collect blood, which was then processed with a Ficoll gradient within 1-24 hours. Library preparation employed single-cell sequencing. TCRdb shows the sequencer as Illumina NovaSeq 6000. For cell capture and library preparation, the team used the BD Rhapsody Targeted mRNA and AbSeq Reagent Kit in a microwell format. The libraries included TCR, sample tags, AbSeq, and targeted mRNA from the Human T-Cell Expression Panel, along with custom TOX and TOX2 primers. An Illumina NovaSeq was used to sequence the libraries. The published analysis was carried out like this. The analysis covered around 10,000 cells in total, of which about 7,000 were CD8 T cells and 4494 were CD8 T cells with an identifiable TCR CDR3. The BD Rhapsody Targeted Analysis Pipeline, including V(D)J processing, was run on the Seven Bridges Genomics platform to process the raw data. Quality control, Sample Tag demultiplexing with Lex-BDSMK, clone identification with VDJ Explorer, and Seurat clustering were performed in SeqGeq 1.6.0. Clones comprising <1% of CD8 T cells were considered non-expanded; clones comprising >2.5% of the sample were considered clonal expansions. TCRdb passed the public sequencing reads through fastp at Q25 and MiXCR, retaining productive beta sequences. Here each entry gathers all rows of one CDR3 protein and keeps the most common genes and DNA. For this entry, the V and J calls and clone size follow TCRdb and not the study's own pipeline. Present in this sample are 20,000 to 25,000 distinct CDR3 sequences, approximately 40% of which were seen just once. The ten top clones hold 20% to 25% of the sample.

There are many counts of this clonotype. What antigen it recognizes has not been identified. No base-level quality is on record; no much larger clone is a single base apart. General study outcomes and caveats: Following viremia, aged-phenotype cells rose post-transplant in clones of any size, with the rise occurring earlier in large clones (days 200-264) than in small clones. TEMRA cells made up a larger share of large clones, and the seven largest clones (around 1,900 cells) gained aged and TEMRA cells while losing TCM cells. CD57 was not measured in the sequencing data, so a conservative gene-based aging definition was used instead.

CDR1 and CDR2 are read off the germline V gene as LGHNA and YNFKEQ. The CDR3 runs 15 amino acids, cysteine and phenylalanine included. Of all the DNA, just the CDR3 is kept, 45 bases in frame from base 1. Trimming costs V 4 bases and J 2 bases, and their ends lie 12 bases apart. Sequencing used CMV peptide-activated CD4+ and CD8+ T cells sorted from blood, obtained at five time points, pooled. The sample's cell subset or site label, decoded: sorted CD8+CD137+ and CD4+CD154+ T cells after 12 h CMV IE-1 peptide stimulation. The clonotype comes from a female donor who had a heart transplant and CMV viremia. This chain is built from TRBV4-2 and TRBJ1-5, with an unclear D gene assignment. The CDR3 protein is CASSLAGPGNQPQHF. The nucleotides are TGTGCCAGCAGCCTTGCTGGACCGGGCAATCAGCCCCAGCATTTT.